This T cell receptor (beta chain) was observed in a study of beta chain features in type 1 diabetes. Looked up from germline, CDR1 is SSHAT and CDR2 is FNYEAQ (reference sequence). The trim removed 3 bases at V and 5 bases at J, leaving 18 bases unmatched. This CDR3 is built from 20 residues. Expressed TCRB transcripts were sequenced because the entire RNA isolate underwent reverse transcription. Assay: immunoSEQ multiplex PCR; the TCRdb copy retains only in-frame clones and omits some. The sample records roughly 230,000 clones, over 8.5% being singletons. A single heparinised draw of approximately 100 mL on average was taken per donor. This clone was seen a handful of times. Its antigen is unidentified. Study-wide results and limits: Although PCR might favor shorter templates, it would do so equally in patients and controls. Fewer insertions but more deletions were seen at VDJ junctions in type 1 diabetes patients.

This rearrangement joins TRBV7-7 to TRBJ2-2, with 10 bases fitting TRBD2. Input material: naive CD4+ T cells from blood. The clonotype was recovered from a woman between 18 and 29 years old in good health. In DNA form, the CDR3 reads TGTGCCAGCAGCTTTAAGGCCCTCCCAGCGGGAGGGCCGGATACCGGGGAGCTGTTTTTT. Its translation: CASSFKALPAGGPDTGELFF.